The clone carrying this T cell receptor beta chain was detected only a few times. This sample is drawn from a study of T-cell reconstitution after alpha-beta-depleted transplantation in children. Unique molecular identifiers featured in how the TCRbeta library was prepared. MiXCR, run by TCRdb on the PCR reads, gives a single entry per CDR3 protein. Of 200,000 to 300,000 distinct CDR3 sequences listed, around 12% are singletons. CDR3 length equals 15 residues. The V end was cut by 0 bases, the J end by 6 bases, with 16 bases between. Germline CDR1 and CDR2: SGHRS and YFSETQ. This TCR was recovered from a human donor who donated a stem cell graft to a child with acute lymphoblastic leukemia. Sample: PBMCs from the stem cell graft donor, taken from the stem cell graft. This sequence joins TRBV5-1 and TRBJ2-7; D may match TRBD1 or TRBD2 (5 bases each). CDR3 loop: CASSLGQGEIVEQYF. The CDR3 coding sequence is TGCGCCAGCAGCTTGGGGCAGGGAGAGATAGTCGAGCAGTACTTC.